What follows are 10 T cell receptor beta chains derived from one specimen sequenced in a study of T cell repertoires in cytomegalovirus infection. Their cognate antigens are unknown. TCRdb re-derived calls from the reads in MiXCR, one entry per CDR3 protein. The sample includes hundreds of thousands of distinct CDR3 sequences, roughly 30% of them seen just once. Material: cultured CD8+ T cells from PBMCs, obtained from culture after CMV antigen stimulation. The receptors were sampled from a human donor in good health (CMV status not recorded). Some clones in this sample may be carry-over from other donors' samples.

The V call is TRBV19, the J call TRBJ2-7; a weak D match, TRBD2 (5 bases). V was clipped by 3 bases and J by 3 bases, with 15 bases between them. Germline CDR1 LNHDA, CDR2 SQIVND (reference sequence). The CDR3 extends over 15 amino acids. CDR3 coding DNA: TGTGCCAGTAGTATCCTCCACGGGGTAGACTACGAGCAGTACTTC. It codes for CASSILHGVDYEQYF.

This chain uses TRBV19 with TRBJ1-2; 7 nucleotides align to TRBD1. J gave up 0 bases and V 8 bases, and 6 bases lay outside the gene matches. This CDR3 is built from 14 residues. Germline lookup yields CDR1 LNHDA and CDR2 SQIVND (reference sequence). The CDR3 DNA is TGTGCCAGTCACCCGGGACAGACTAACTATGGCTACACCTTC. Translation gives CASHPGQTNYGYTF.

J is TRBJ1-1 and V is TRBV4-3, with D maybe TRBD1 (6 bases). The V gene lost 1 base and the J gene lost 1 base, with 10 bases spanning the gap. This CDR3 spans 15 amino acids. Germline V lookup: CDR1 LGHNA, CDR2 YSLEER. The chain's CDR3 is CASSQGNRENTEAFF. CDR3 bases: TGCGCCAGCAGCCAAGGAAACAGGGAGAACACTGAAGCTTTCTTT.

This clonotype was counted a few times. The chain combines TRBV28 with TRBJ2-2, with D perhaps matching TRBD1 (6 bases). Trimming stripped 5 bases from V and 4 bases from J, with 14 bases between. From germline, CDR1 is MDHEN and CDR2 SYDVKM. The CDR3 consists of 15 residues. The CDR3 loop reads CASSNRDDGTGELFF. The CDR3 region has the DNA TGTGCCAGCAGTAACAGGGATGATGGCACCGGGGAGCTGTTTTTT.

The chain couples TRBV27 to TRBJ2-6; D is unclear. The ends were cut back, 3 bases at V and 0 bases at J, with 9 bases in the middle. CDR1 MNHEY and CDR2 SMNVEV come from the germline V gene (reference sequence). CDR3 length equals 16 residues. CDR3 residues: CASSFLVPSGANVLTF. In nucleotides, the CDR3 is TGTGCCAGCAGTTTTTTGGTGCCCTCTGGGGCCAACGTCCTGACTTTC.

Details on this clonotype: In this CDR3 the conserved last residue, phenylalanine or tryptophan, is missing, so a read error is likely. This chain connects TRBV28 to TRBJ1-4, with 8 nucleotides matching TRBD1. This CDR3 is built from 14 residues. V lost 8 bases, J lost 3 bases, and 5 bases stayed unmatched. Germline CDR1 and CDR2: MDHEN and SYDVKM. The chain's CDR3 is CASVTGGANEKLFS. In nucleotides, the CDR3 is TGTGCCAGCGTAACAGGGGGGGCTAATGAAAAACTGTTTTCT.

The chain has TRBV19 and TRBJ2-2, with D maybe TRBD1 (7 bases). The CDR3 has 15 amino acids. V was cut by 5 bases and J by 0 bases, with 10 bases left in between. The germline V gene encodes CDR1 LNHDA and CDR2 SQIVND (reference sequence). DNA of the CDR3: TGTGCCAGTAGTGCGGGACAGACGAACACCGGGGAGCTGTTTTTT. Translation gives CASSAGQTNTGELFF.

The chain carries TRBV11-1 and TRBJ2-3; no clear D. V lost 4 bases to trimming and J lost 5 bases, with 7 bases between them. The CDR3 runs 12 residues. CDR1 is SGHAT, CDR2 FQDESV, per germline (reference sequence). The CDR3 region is CASSSFGDTQYF. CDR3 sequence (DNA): TGTGCCAGCAGCTCTTTTGGAGATACGCAGTATTTT.

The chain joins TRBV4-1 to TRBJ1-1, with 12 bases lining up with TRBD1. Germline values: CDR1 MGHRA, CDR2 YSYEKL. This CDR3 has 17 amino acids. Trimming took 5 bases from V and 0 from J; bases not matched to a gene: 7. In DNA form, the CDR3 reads TGCGCCAGCAGCGATCGGGACAGGGGGCACCTGAACACTGAAGCTTTCTTT. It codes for CASSDRDRGHLNTEAFF.

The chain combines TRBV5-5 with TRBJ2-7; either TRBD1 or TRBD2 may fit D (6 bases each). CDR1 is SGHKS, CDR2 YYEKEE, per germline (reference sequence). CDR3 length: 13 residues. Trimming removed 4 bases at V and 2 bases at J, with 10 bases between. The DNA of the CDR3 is TGTGCCAGCAGCCCCCGGGGGCCCTACGAGCAGTACTTC. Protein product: CASSPRGPYEQYF.